This TCR beta chain derives from a study of cytomegalovirus exposure and HLA in healthy donors. Overall study: The same platform used for the approximately 700 first-cohort repertoires was also used for the 100 to 150 validation repertoires, as a later analysis reported.

The study, taken as a whole, reports: Cytomegalovirus-associated status was assigned to roughly 160 TCR beta chains. There were a few CMV-associated chains whose specificity for CMV antigens was confirmed in vitro.

Assay: immunoSEQ multiplex PCR; the TCRdb copy retains only in-frame clones and omits some. In the table there are 250,000 or so clones, around nine tenths of which are singletons. V lost 5 bases to trimming and J lost 3 bases; unmatched junction nucleotides: 5. The CDR3 covers 14 residues. CDR1 is MDHEN and CDR2 is SYDVKM in the germline V gene. Regarding this clone: Its antigen is unknown.

The V and J genes are TRBV28 and TRBJ2-7, with TRBD1 matching over 9 bases. The sequence was obtained from a man aged 18 to 29 in good health and CMV-seronegative. The specimen was PBMCs. The CDR3 nucleotides read TGTGCCAGCAGTCTATCGGGACAGGGCTACGAGCAGTACTTC. It yields the protein CASSLSGQGYEQYF.